A single count supports the clone carrying this T cell receptor (beta chain). Its antigen is unidentified. Produced via immunoSEQ multiplex PCR; TCRdb's table is partial and in-frame only. The table lists 100,000 to 150,000 clones, 85% to 90% of them singletons. This record comes from a study of T cell responses to AZD1222 COVID-19 vaccine. Study-wide results and limits: Mostly white British, mostly female donors; authors suggested clonal diversity may be underestimated. Increases in Spike-specific TCR breadth and depth were seen after two AZD1222 doses.

The CDR3 has 13 amino acids. Looked up from germline, CDR1 is LGHNA and CDR2 is YSLEER. Between the trimmed V and J ends, which lost 2 bases and 6 bases, there was a span of 9 bases. This receptor was obtained from an adult in good health. The sample was peripheral blood, taken on day 0 of AZD1222 vaccination. V usage is TRBV4-3 and J usage is TRBJ2-3; D not resolved. For the CDR3, the DNA is TGCGCCAGCAGCCAATCCCGTTATGATACGCAGTATTTT. The encoded protein is CASSQSRYDTQYF.